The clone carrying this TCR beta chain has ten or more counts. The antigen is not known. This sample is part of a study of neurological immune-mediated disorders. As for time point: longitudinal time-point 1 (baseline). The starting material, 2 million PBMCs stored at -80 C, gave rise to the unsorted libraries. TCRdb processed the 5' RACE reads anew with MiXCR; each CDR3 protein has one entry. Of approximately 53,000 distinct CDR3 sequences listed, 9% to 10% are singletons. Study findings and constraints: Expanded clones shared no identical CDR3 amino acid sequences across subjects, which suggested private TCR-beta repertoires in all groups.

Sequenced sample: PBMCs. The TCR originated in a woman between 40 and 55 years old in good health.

The CDR3 nucleotides read TGTGCCAGCAGCTTCAGCACAGATACGCAGTATTTT. Encoded protein: CASSFSTDTQYF. V gene TRBV5-5 combines with J gene TRBJ2-3; D not certain. Germline lookup yields CDR1 SGHKS and CDR2 YYEKEE (reference sequence). CDR3 length equals 12 residues. V dropped 2 bases and J dropped 0 bases, with 1 base sitting between them.